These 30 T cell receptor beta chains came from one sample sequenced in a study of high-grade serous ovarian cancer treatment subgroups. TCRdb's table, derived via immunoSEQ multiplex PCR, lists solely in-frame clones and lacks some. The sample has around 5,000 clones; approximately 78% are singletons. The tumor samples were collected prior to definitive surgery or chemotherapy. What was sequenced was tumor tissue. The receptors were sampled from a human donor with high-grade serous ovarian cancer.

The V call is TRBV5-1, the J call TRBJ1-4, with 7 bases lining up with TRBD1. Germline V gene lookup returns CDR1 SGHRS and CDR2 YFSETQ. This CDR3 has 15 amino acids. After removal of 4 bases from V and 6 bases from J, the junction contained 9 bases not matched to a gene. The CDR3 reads CASSMEGAGYEKLFF. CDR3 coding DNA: TGCGCCAGCAGCATGGAGGGGGCGGGGTATGAAAAACTGTTTTTT.

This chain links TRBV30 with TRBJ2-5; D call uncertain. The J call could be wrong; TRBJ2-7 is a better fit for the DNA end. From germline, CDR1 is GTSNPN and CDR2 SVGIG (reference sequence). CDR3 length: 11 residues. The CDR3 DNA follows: TGTGCCTGGAGCAGTCCGTCCGAGCAGTACTTC. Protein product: CAWSSPSEQYF.

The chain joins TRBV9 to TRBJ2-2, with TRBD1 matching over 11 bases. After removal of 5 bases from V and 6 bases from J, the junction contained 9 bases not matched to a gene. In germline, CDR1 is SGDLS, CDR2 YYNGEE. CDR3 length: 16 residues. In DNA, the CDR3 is TGTGCCAGCAGTGCAGGGGACAGGGGGATATCCGGGGAGCTGTTTTTT. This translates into CASSAGDRGISGELFF. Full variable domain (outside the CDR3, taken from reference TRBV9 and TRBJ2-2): DSGVTQTPKHLITATGQRVTLRCSPRSGDLSVYWYQQSLDQGLQFLIQYYNGEERAKGNILERFSAQQFPDLHSELNLSSLELGDSALYFCASSAGDRGISGELFFGEGSRLTVL.

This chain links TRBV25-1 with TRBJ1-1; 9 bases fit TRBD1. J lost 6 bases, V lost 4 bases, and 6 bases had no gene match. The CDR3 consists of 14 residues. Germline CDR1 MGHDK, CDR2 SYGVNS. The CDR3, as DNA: TGTGCCAGCAGTGCGGGACAGGGTAACGCTGAAGCTTTCTTT. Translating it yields CASSAGQGNAEAFF.

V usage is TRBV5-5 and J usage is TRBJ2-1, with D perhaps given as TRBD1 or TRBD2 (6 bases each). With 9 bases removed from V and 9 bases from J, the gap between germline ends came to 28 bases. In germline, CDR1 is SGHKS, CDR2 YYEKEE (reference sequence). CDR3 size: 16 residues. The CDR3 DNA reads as TGTGCCACCTCGGGTGAACGGGGGCCCAGATTCCCTGAGCAGTTCTTC. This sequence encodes CATSGERGPRFPEQFF.

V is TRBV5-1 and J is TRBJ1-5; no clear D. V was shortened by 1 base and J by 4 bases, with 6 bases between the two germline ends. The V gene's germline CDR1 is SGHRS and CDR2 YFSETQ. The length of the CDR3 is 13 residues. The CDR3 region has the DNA TGCGCCAGCAGCTTGCTCGGGAATCAGCCCCAGCATTTT. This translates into CASSLLGNQPQHF. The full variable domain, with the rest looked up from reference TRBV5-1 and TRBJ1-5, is KAGVTQTPRYLIKTRGQQVTLSCSPISGHRSVSWYQQTPGQGLQFLFEYFSETQRNKGNFPGRFSGRQFSNSRSEMNVSTLELGDSALYLCASSLLGNQPQHFGDGTRLSIL.

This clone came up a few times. The CDR3 loop reads CASSETAGPPYEQYF. In nucleotides, the CDR3 is TGTGCCAGCAGTGAAACAGCGGGACCCCCCTACGAGCAGTACTTC. The chain couples TRBV2 to TRBJ2-7; 7 bases agree with TRBD2. V lost 2 bases, J lost 2 bases, and 6 bases stayed unmatched. This CDR3 region has 15 residues. Germline lookup yields CDR1 SNHLY and CDR2 FYNNEI.

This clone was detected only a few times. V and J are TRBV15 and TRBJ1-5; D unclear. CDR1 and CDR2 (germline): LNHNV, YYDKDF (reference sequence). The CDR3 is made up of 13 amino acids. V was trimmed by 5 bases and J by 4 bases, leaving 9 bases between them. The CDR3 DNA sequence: TGTGCCACCAGCGTCCGGATAAATCAGCCCCAGCATTTT. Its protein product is CATSVRINQPQHF.

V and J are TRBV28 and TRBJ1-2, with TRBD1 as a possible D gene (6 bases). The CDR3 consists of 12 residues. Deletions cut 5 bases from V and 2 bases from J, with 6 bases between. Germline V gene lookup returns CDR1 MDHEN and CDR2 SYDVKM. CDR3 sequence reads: CASSGTNYGYTF. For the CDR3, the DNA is TGTGCCAGCAGTGGGACAAACTATGGCTACACCTTC.

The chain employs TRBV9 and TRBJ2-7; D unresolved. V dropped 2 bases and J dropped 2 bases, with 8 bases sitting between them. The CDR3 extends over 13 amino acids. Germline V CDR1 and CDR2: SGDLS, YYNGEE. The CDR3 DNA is TGTGCCAGCAGCGTCGGCAGTGCCTACGAGCAGTACTTC. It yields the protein CASSVGSAYEQYF.

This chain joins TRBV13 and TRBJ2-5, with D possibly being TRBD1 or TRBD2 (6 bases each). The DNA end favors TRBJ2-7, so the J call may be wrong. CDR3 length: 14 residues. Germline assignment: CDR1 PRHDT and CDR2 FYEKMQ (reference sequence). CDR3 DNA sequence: TGTGCCAGCAGCCCCCCGGGGGCCAGGTACGAGCAGTACTTC. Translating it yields CASSPPGARYEQYF.

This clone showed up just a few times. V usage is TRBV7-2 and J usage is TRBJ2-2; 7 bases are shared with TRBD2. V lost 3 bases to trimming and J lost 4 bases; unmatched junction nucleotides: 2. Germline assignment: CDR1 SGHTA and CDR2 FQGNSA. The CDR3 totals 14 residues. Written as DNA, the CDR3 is TGTGCCAGCAGCTTGACTAGCCCCACCGGGGAGCTGTTTTTT. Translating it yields CASSLTSPTGELFF.

CDR3 amino acids: CASSPRSSGVAPGTQYF. In DNA form, the CDR3 reads TGTGCCAGCTCACCACGATCCAGCGGAGTGGCCCCGGGGACCCAGTACTTC. V usage is TRBV18 and J usage is TRBJ2-5, with a tentative D call TRBD2 (5 bases). The V gene lost 1 base and the J gene lost 7 bases, with 22 bases spanning the gap. The CDR3 covers 17 residues. Looked up from germline, CDR1 is KGHSH and CDR2 is LQKENI.

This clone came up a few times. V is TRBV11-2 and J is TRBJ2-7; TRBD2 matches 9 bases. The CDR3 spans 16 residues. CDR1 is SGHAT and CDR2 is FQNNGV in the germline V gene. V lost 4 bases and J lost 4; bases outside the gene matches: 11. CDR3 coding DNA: TGTGCCAGCAGCTCCCTGGTTAGCGGGGGCATGTACGAGCAGTACTTC. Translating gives CASSSLVSGGMYEQYF. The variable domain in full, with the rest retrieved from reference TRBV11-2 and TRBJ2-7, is EAGVAQSPRYKIIEKRQSVAFWCNPISGHATLYWYQQILGQGPKLLIQFQNNGVVDDSQLPKDRFSAERLKGVDSTLKIQPAKLEDSAVYLCASSSLVSGGMYEQYFGPGTRLTVT.

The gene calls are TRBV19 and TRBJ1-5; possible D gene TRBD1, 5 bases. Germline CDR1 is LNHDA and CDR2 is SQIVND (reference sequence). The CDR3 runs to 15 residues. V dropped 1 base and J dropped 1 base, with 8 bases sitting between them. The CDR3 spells CASSIGGGSNQPQHF. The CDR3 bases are TGTGCCAGTAGTATAGGGGGGGGGAGCAATCAGCCCCAGCATTTT.

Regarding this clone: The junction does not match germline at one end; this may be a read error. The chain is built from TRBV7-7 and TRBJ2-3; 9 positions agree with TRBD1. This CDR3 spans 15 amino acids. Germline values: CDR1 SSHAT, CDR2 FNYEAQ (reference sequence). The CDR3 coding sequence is TGTGCTAGCAGCTTGGGACAGGGAGACACAGATACGCAGTATTTT. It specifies CASSLGQGDTDTQYF.

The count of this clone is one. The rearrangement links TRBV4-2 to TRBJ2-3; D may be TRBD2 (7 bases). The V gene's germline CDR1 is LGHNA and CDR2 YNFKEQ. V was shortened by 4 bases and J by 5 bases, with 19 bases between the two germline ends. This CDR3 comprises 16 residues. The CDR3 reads CASSPPPGEGEDTQYF. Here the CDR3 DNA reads TGTGCCAGCAGCCCACCCCCAGGGGAGGGTGAAGATACGCAGTATTTT.

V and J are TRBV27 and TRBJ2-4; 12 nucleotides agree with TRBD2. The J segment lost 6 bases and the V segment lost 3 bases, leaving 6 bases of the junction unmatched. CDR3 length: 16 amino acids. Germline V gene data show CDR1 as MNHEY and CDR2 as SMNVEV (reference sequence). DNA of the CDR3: TGTGCCAGCAGTTTCCGGACTAGCGGGAATCGAAACATTCAGTACTTC. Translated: CASSFRTSGNRNIQYF.

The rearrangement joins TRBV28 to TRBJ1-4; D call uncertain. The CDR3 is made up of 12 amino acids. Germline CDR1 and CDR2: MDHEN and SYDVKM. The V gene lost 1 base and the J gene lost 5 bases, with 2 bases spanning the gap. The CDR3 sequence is CASSLLNEKLFF. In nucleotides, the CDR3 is TGTGCCAGCAGTTTATTGAATGAAAAACTGTTTTTT. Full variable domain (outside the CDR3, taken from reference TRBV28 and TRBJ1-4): DVKVTQSSRYLVKRTGEKVFLECVQDMDHENMFWYRQDPGLGLRLIYFSYDVKMKEKGDIPEGYSVSREKKERFSLILESASTNQTSMYLCASSLLNEKLFFGSGTQLSVL.

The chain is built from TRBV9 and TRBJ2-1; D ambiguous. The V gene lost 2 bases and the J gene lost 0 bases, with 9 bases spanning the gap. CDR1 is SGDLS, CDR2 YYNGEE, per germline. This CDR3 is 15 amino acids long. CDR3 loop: CASSVGLSSYNEQFF. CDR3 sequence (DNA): TGTGCCAGCAGCGTTGGATTAAGCTCCTACAATGAGCAGTTCTTC.

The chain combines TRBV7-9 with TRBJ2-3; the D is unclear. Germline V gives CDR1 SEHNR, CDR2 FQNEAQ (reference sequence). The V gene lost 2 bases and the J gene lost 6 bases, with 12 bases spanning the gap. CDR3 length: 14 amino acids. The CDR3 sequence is CASSLRPGPDTQYF. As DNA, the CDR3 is TGTGCCAGCAGCTTAAGACCGGGCCCGGATACGCAGTATTTT.

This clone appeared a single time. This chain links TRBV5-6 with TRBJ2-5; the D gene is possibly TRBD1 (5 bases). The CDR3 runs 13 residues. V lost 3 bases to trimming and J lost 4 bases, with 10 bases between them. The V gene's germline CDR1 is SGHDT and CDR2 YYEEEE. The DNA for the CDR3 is TGTGCCAGCAGCTGGCAGGGTTTAGAGACCCAGTACTTC. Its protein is CASSWQGLETQYF.

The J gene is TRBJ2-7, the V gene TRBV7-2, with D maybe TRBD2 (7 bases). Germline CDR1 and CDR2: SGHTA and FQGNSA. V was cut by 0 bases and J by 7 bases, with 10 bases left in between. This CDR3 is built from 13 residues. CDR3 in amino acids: CASSLARGTEQYF. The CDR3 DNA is TGTGCCAGCAGCTTAGCGCGGGGGACAGAGCAGTACTTC.

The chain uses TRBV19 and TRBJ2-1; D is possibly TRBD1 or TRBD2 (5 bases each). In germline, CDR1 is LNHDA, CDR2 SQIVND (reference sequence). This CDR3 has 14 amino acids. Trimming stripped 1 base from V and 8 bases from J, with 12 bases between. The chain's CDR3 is CASSIVGVGDEQFF. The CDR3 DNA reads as TGTGCCAGTAGTATAGTGGGGGTGGGCGATGAGCAGTTCTTC.

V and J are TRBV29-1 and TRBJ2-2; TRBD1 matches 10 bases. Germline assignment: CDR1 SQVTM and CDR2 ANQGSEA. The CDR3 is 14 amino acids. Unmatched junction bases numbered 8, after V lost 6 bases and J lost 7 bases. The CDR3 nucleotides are TGCAGCGTCCCGGGACAGGGGTCGGACGGGGAGCTGTTTTTT. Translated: CSVPGQGSDGELFF.

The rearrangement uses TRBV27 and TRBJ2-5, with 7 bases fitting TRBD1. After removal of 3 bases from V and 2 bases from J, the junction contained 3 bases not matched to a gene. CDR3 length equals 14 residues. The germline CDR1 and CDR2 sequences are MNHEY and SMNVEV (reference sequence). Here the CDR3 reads CASSLQGQQETQYF. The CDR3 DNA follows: TGTGCCAGCAGTTTGCAGGGACAGCAAGAGACCCAGTACTTC.

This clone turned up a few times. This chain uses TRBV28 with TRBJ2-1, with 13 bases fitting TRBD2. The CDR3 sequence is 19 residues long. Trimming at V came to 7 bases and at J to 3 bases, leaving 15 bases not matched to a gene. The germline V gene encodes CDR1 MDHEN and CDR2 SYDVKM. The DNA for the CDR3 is TGTGCCAGCACCTCCCCTGTTGGACTAGCGGGGGCGAACTACAATGAGCAGTTCTTC. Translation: CASTSPVGLAGANYNEQFF.

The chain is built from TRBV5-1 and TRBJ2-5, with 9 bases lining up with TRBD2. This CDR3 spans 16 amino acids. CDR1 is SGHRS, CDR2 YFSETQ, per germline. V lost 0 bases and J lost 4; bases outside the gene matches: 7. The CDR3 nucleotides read TGCGCCAGCAGCTTGGGGGGAAGCGGGGGGAGAGAGACCCAGTACTTC. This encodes CASSLGGSGGRETQYF.

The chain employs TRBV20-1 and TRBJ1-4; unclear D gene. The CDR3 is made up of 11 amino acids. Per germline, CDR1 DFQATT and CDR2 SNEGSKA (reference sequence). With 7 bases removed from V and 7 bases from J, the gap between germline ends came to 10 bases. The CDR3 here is CSVIGGEKLFF. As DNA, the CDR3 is TGCAGTGTGATAGGAGGTGAAAAACTGTTTTTT.

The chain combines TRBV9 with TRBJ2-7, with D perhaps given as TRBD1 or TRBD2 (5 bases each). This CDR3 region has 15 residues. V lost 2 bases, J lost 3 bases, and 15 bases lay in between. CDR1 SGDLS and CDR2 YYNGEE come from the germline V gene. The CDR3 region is CASSVRGTGNYEQYF. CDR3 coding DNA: TGTGCCAGCAGCGTGAGGGGAACGGGGAACTACGAGCAGTACTTC. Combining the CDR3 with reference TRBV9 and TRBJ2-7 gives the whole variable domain DSGVTQTPKHLITATGQRVTLRCSPRSGDLSVYWYQQSLDQGLQFLIQYYNGEERAKGNILERFSAQQFPDLHSELNLSSLELGDSALYFCASSVRGTGNYEQYFGPGTRLTVT.